This record looks at one T cell receptor beta chain sequence and its context. This specimen belongs to a study of cytomegalovirus exposure and HLA in healthy donors. V was pared by 2 bases and J by 6 bases, with 4 bases of the junction left unmatched. CDR1 is WNHNN and CDR2 is SYGVQD in the germline V gene (reference sequence). The CDR3 has 15 residues. The PCR ran on 60 Vbeta and 13 Jbeta primers. Libraries were prepared by immunoSEQ multiplex PCR; TCRdb keeps only in-frame clonotypes and omits some of them. The data show fewer than 350,000 clones, approximately 90% seen once. This TCR was recovered from a woman aged 18 to 35 in good health and CMV-seronegative. The chain carries TRBV10-1 and TRBJ2-1; the match to TRBD2 covers 10 bases. The sequenced sample was PBMCs. The CDR3 DNA reads as TGCGCCAGCAGTGAGAGCGGGGGGGCCTCCAATGAGCAGTTCTTC. Its translation is CASSESGGASNEQFF.